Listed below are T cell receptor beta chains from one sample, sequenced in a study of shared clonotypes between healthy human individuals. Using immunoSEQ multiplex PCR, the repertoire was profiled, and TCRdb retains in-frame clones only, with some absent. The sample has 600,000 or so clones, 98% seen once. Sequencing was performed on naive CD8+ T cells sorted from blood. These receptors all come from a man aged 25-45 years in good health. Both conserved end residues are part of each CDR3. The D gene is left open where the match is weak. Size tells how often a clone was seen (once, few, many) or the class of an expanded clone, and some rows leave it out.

CDR3nt: TGTGCCACCGTTTCGGCAGGTGTGAACATTCAGTACTTC
CDR3aa: CATVSAGVNIQYF
d_gene: NA
v_gene: TRBV2
abundance: NA
j_gene: TRBJ2-4

CDR3nt: TGCGCCAGCAGCTTGGGGACTAGCGGGAGTAATGAGCAGTTCTTC
CDR3aa: CASSLGTSGSNEQFF
d_gene: TRBD2
v_gene: TRBV5-1
abundance: NA
j_gene: TRBJ2-1

CDR3nt: TGTGCCAGTAGTATATCGAAGGGGTTGGACACTGAAGCTTTCTTT
CDR3aa: CASSISKGLDTEAFF
d_gene: NA
v_gene: TRBV19
abundance: NA
j_gene: TRBJ1-1

CDR3nt: TGTGCCAGCAGTGGCCAGGGCGGCTATGGCTACACCTTC
CDR3aa: CASSGQGGYGYTF
d_gene: NA
v_gene: TRBV27
abundance: NA
j_gene: TRBJ1-2

CDR3nt: TGTGCCACCAGCACGGGACAGAACTACGAGCAGTACTTC
CDR3aa: CATSTGQNYEQYF
d_gene: TRBD1
v_gene: TRBV15
abundance: NA
j_gene: TRBJ2-7

CDR3nt: TGTGCCAGCTCACCGAGGGACAGGCTCTACAATGAGCAGTTCTTC
CDR3aa: CASSPRDRLYNEQFF
d_gene: TRBD1
v_gene: TRBV18
abundance: once
j_gene: TRBJ2-1

CDR3nt: TGTGCCACCAGCGCCCGGACAGGCGTAAGGCAGCCCCAGCATTTT
CDR3aa: CATSARTGVRQPQHF
d_gene: TRBD1
v_gene: TRBV15
abundance: NA
j_gene: TRBJ1-5

CDR3nt: TGTGCCTGGAGTACAATGGGACTAGCGGGAGGTGACTACGAGCAGTACTTC
CDR3aa: CAWSTMGLAGGDYEQYF
d_gene: TRBD2
v_gene: TRBV30
abundance: NA
j_gene: TRBJ2-7

CDR3nt: TGCGCCAGCAGCCAAGAAACTAGCGGGACCTACGAGCAGTACTTC
CDR3aa: CASSQETSGTYEQYF
d_gene: TRBD2
v_gene: TRBV4-3
abundance: once
j_gene: TRBJ2-7

CDR3nt: TGTGCCAGCAGCTTCCCGGGACAGGGATACTACGAGCAGTACTTC
CDR3aa: CASSFPGQGYYEQYF
d_gene: TRBD1
v_gene: TRBV7-2
abundance: NA
j_gene: TRBJ2-7

CDR3nt: TGCAGCGTTCTAGCGGAGGACTACAATGAGCAGTTCTTC
CDR3aa: CSVLAEDYNEQFF
d_gene: TRBD2
v_gene: TRBV29-1
abundance: NA
j_gene: TRBJ2-1

CDR3nt: TGTGCCAGTTCTTTAGCGGGCTTGGGAGAGCAGTACTTC
CDR3aa: CASSLAGLGEQYF
d_gene: TRBD2
v_gene: TRBV19
abundance: NA
j_gene: TRBJ2-7

CDR3nt: TGCAGCTCCCAAGGGTCCGTTACGGAAGAGACCCAGTACTTC
CDR3aa: CSSQGSVTEETQYF
d_gene: NA
v_gene: TRBV29-1
abundance: NA
j_gene: TRBJ2-5

CDR3nt: TGCGCCAGCAAGGTCGGAGTCCAAGAGACCCAGTACTTC
CDR3aa: CASKVGVQETQYF
d_gene: NA
v_gene: TRBV5-1
abundance: NA
j_gene: TRBJ2-5

CDR3nt: TGTGCCAGCACCACGAGCGGGGGGAACAATGAGCAGTTCTTC
CDR3aa: CASTTSGGNNEQFF
d_gene: TRBD2
v_gene: TRBV6-5
abundance: NA
j_gene: TRBJ2-1

CDR3nt: TGTGCCAGCAGCTTAGGGGACAGAGAAATCTATGGCTACACCTTC
CDR3aa: CASSLGDREIYGYTF
d_gene: NA
v_gene: TRBV13
abundance: NA
j_gene: TRBJ1-2

CDR3nt: TGCGCCAGCAGCCAAGGTCCGGCTAGCGGGCGAAAACTAACCTACGAGCAGTACTTC
CDR3aa: CASSQGPASGRKLTYEQYF
d_gene: TRBD2
v_gene: TRBV4-3
abundance: NA
j_gene: TRBJ2-7

CDR3nt: TGTGCCAGCAGCCGAGCTGGGACCCTTTCCTACGAGCAGTACTTC
CDR3aa: CASSRAGTLSYEQYF
d_gene: NA
v_gene: TRBV13
abundance: NA
j_gene: TRBJ2-7

CDR3nt: TGTGCCAGCAGCTTAGTACCGGGACAGAGCTGGATCGATAGCAATCAGCCCCAGCATTTT
CDR3aa: CASSLVPGQSWIDSNQPQHF
d_gene: TRBD1
v_gene: TRBV11-3
abundance: NA
j_gene: TRBJ1-5

CDR3nt: TGTGCCAGCAGCTTCCGGACCGGGGAGCTGTTTTTT
CDR3aa: CASSFRTGELFF
d_gene: NA
v_gene: TRBV7-2
abundance: once
j_gene: TRBJ2-2

CDR3nt: TGTGCCAGCAACAACCCGGATCGACACGGTACCGGGGAGCTGTTTTTT
CDR3aa: CASNNPDRHGTGELFF
d_gene: NA
v_gene: TRBV7-3
abundance: NA
j_gene: TRBJ2-2

CDR3nt: TGTGCCAGCAGCTTATTACCGGCAGGGGCCGATGAAAAACTGTTTTTT
CDR3aa: CASSLLPAGADEKLFF
d_gene: NA
v_gene: TRBV7-8
abundance: NA
j_gene: TRBJ1-4

CDR3nt: TGCGCCAGCAGCAGAATCAGGGGGCTCGACACTGAAGCTTTCTTT
CDR3aa: CASSRIRGLDTEAFF
d_gene: TRBD1
v_gene: TRBV5-1
abundance: NA
j_gene: TRBJ1-1

CDR3nt: TGTGCCAGCAGCGTGGAGCCGGGCACAGATACGCAGTATTTT
CDR3aa: CASSVEPGTDTQYF
d_gene: NA
v_gene: TRBV21-1
abundance: NA
j_gene: TRBJ2-3

CDR3nt: TGTGCCAGCAGTTTTGGCGGGGCCAACGTCCTGACTTTC
CDR3aa: CASSFGGANVLTF
d_gene: NA
v_gene: TRBV27
abundance: NA
j_gene: TRBJ2-6

CDR3nt: TGCAGCGTCGTAGCCAAAAACATTCAGTACTTC
CDR3aa: CSVVAKNIQYF
d_gene: NA
v_gene: TRBV29-1
abundance: NA
j_gene: TRBJ2-4

CDR3nt: TGTGCCAGCAGCGCCGGACAGGGACCAGTCTACGAGCAGTACTTC
CDR3aa: CASSAGQGPVYEQYF
d_gene: TRBD1
v_gene: TRBV9
abundance: NA
j_gene: TRBJ2-7

CDR3nt: TGTGCCAGCAGTTTATGGCGGGACAATCCCAATGAAAAACTGTTTTTT
CDR3aa: CASSLWRDNPNEKLFF
d_gene: NA
v_gene: TRBV28
abundance: NA
j_gene: TRBJ1-4

CDR3nt: TGTGCCAGCATCTCCCTCAGGGAAGTTACCTACGAGCAGTACTTC
CDR3aa: CASISLREVTYEQYF
d_gene: NA
v_gene: TRBV28
abundance: NA
j_gene: TRBJ2-7

CDR3nt: TGTGCCAGCATCGACTCCAGATCTTCCCAGCAGTTCTTC
CDR3aa: CASIDSRSSQQFF
d_gene: NA
v_gene: TRBV5-5
abundance: NA
j_gene: TRBJ2-1

CDR3nt: TGTGCCAGCGGGACTAGCGGACCGACGCAGTATTTT
CDR3aa: CASGTSGPTQYF
d_gene: TRBD2
v_gene: TRBV28
abundance: NA
j_gene: TRBJ2-3

CDR3nt: TGTGCCAGCAGACAATCTAGCACAGATACGCAGTATTTT
CDR3aa: CASRQSSTDTQYF
d_gene: NA
v_gene: TRBV6-1
abundance: NA
j_gene: TRBJ2-3

CDR3nt: TGTGCCAGCAGCTACCTAGACTCCTACAATGAGCAGTTCTTC
CDR3aa: CASSYLDSYNEQFF
d_gene: NA
v_gene: TRBV7-2
abundance: NA
j_gene: TRBJ2-1

CDR3nt: TGCGCCAGCAGTGGAGACAACCAATACGAGCAGTACTTC
CDR3aa: CASSGDNQYEQYF
d_gene: NA
v_gene: TRBV10-1
abundance: NA
j_gene: TRBJ2-7

CDR3nt: TGCGCCAGCAGCCTGAGGTGGGCGCTATACGAGCAGTACTTC
CDR3aa: CASSLRWALYEQYF
d_gene: NA
v_gene: TRBV4-1
abundance: NA
j_gene: TRBJ2-7